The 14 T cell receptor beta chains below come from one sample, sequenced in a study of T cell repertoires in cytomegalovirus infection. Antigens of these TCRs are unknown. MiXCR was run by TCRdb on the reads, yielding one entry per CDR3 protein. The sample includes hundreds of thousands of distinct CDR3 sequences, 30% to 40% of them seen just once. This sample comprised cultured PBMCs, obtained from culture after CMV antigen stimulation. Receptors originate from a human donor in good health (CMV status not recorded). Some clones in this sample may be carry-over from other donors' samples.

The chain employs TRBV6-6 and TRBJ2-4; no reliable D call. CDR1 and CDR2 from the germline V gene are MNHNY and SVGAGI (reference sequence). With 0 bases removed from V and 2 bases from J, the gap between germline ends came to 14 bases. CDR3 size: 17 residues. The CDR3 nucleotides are TGTGCCAGCAGTTACTCGACCTCCCTAGGAACCAAAAACATTCAGTACTTC. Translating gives CASSYSTSLGTKNIQYF.

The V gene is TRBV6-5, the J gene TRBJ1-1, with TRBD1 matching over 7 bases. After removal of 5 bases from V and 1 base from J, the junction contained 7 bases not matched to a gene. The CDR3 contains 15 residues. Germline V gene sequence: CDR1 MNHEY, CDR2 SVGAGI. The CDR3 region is CASSPRWTGNTEAFF. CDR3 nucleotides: TGTGCCAGCAGTCCCCGTTGGACAGGGAACACTGAAGCTTTCTTT.

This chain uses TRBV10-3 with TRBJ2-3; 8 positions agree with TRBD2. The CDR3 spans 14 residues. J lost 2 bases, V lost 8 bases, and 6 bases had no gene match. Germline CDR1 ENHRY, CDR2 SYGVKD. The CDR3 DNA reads TGTGCCATCCGAGCGGGAGATAACACAGATACGCAGTATTTT. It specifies CAIRAGDNTDTQYF.

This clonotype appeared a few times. The CDR3 reads CASMCGTWRGWLYGYTF. The CDR3, as DNA: TGTGCCAGCATGTGCGGGACGTGGCGGGGTTGGCTCTATGGCTACACCTTC. The V call is TRBV12-3 or TRBV12-4, the J call TRBJ1-2; D is perhaps TRBD1 (5 bases). There are 17 residues in the CDR3. V lost 7 bases, J lost 4 bases, and 25 bases lay in between.

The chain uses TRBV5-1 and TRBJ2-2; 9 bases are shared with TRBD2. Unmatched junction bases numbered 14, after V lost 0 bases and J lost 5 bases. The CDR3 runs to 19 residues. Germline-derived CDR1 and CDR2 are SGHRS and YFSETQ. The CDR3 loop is CASSLAMTSGGVGTGELFF. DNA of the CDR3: TGCGCCAGCAGCTTGGCGATGACTAGCGGAGGCGTGGGGACCGGGGAGCTGTTTTTT.

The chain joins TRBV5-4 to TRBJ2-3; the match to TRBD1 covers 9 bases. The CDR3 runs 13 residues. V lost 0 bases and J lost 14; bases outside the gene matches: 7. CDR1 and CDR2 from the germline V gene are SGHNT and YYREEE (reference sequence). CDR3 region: CASSLDGQGPRYF. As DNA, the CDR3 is TGTGCCAGCAGCTTGGACGGACAGGGGCCGCGGTATTTT.

The CDR3 DNA follows: TGTGCCAGCAGCTTAGATCGGGGGCATAACTATGGCTACACCTTC. It is translated as CASSLDRGHNYGYTF. The chain employs TRBV7-2 and TRBJ1-2, with D possibly TRBD1 on 6 matching bases. Germline V gives CDR1 SGHTA, CDR2 FQGNSA. The CDR3 sequence is 15 residues long. With 1 base removed from V and 1 base from J, the gap between germline ends came to 10 bases. Drawing the rest from reference TRBV7-2 and TRBJ1-2, the complete variable domain is GAGVSQSPSNKVTEKGKDVELRCDPISGHTALYWYRQSLGQGLEFLIYFQGNSAPDKSGLPSDRFSAERTGGSVSTLTIQRTQQEDSAVYLCASSLDRGHNYGYTFGSGTRLTVV.

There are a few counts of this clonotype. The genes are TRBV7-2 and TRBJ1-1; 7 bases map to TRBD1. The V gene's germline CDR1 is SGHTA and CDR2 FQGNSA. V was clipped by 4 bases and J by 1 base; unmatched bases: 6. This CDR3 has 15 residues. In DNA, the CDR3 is TGTGCCAGCAGCTGGTTCCAGGGGGGGAACACTGAAGCTTTCTTT. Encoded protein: CASSWFQGGNTEAFF.

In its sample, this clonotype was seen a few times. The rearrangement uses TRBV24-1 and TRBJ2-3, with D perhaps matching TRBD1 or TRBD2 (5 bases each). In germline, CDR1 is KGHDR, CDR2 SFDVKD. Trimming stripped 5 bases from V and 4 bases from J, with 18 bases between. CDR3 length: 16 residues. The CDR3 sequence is CATSGTGLPPADTQYF. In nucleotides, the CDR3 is TGTGCCACCAGTGGTACAGGACTTCCCCCGGCAGATACGCAGTATTTT.

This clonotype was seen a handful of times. The chain's CDR3 is CASSLPRAEAFF. The CDR3 nucleotides read TGTGCCAGCAGTCTCCCCCGCGCTGAAGCTTTCTTT. The chain employs TRBV12-3 or TRBV12-4 and TRBJ1-1, with D unresolved. The CDR3 runs 12 residues. Trimming removed 5 bases at V and 6 bases at J, with 10 bases between.

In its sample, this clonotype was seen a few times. CDR3 amino acids: CASSYALETEETQYF. The CDR3 DNA is TGTGCCAGCTCTTACGCCCTAGAGACCGAAGAGACCCAGTACTTC. V and J are TRBV12-3 or TRBV12-4 and TRBJ2-5; D is unclear. This CDR3 is 15 amino acids long. The V gene lost 8 bases and the J gene lost 3 bases, with 19 bases spanning the gap.

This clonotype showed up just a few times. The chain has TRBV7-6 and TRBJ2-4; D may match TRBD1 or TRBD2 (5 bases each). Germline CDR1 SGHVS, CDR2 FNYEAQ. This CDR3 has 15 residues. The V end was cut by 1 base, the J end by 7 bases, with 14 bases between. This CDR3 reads CASSLGGTGMNIQYF. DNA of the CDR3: TGTGCCAGCAGCTTAGGGGGGACGGGTATGAACATTCAGTACTTC. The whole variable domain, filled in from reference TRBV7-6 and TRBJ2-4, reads GAGVSQSPRYKVTKRGQDVALRCDPISGHVSLYWYRQALGQGPEFLTYFNYEAQQDKSGLPNDRFSAERPEGSISTLTIQRTEQRDSAMYRCASSLGGTGMNIQYFGAGTRLSVL.

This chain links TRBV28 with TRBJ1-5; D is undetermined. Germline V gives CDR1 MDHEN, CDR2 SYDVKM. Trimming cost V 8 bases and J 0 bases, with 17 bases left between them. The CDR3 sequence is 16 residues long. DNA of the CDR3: TGTGCCAGCTTCCCCGCGAGCTTTGGTAGCAATCAGCCCCAGCATTTT. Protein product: CASFPASFGSNQPQHF. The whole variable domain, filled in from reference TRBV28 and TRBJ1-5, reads DVKVTQSSRYLVKRTGEKVFLECVQDMDHENMFWYRQDPGLGLRLIYFSYDVKMKEKGDIPEGYSVSREKKERFSLILESASTNQTSMYLCASFPASFGSNQPQHFGDGTRLSIL.

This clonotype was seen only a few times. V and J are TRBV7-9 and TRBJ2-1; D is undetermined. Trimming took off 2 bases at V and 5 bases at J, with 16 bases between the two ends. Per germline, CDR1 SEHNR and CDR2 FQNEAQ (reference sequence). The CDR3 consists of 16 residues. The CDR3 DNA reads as TGTGCCAGCAGCTTACTTTTGGCCCCTCGGGACAATGAGCAGTTCTTC. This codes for CASSLLLAPRDNEQFF.